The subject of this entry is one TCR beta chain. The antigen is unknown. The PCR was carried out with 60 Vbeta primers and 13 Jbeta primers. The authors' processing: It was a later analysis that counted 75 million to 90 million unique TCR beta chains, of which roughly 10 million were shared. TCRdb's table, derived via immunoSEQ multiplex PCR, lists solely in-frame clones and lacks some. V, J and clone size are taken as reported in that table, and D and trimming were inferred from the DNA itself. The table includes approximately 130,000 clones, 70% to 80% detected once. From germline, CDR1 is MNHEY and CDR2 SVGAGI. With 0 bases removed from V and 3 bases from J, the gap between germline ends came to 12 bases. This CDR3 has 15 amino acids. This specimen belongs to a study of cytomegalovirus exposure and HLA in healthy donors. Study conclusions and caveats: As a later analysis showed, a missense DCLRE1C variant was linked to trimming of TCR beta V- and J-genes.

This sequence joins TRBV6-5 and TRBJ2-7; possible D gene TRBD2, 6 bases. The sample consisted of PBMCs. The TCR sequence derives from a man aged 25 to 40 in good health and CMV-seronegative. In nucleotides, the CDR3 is TGTGCCAGCAGTTACTCGGTTGGGCGGGACTACGAGCAGTACTTC. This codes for CASSYSVGRDYEQYF.